This TCR beta chain came from a study of blood T cell repertoires in COVID-19. Original processing methods: Amplification from reference gene primers served as the basis for estimated nucleated cell counts. Sequenced by immunoSEQ multiplex PCR; TCRdb stores in-frame clones only, minus some. V and J calls and clone size are copied from that table; D and trimming were computed from the DNA. The sample has roughly 170,000 clones; roughly 86% are singletons. Germline trimming cut 4 bases from V and 3 bases from J; bases unmatched to any gene: 9. CDR1 and CDR2 (germline): LNHDA, SQIVND (reference sequence). The CDR3 sequence is 16 residues long.

J is TRBJ1-5 and V is TRBV19; 7 bases align to TRBD1. Sequenced sample: peripheral blood. The TCR originated in a man aged 35 to 55 with active or convalescent COVID-19. The CDR3 DNA reads as TGTGCCAGTAGTAAGGACAGGAGAGATTTCAATCAGCCCCAGCATTTT. It encodes CASSKDRRDFNQPQHF.